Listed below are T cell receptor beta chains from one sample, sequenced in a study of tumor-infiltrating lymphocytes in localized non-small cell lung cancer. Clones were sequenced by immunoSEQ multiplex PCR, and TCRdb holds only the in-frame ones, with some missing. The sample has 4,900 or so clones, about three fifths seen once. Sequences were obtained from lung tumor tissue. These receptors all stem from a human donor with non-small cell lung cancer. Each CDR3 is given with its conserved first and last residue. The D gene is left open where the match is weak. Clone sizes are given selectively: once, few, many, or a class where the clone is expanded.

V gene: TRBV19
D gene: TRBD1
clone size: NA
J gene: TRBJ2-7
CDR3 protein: CASSIRGGPYEQYF
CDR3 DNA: TGTGCCAGTAGTATACGAGGGGGCCCATACGAGCAGTACTTC

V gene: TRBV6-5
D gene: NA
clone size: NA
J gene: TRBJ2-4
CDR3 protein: CASSMGAGNIQYF
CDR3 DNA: TGTGCCAGCAGTATGGGGGCCGGGAACATTCAGTACTTC

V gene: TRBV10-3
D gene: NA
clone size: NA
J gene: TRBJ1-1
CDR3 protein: CAISESTEPNTEAFF
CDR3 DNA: TGTGCCATCAGTGAGTCCACAGAACCGAACACTGAAGCTTTCTTT

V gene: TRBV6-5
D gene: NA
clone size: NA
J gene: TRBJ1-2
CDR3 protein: CASSSPRTANYGYTF
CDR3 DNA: TGTGCCAGCAGTTCTCCCCGGACAGCTAACTATGGCTACACCTTC

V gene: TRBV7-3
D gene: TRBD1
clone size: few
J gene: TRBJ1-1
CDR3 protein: CASSQNGQGAADTEAFF
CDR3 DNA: TGTGCCAGCAGCCAAAATGGACAGGGGGCGGCGGACACTGAAGCTTTCTTT

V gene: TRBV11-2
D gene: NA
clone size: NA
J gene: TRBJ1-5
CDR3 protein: CASSFLPLNQPQHF
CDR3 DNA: TGTGCCAGCAGCTTTTTACCGCTGAATCAGCCCCAGCATTTT

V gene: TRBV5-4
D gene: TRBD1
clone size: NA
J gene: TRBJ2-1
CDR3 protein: CASSLNRGSNNEQFF
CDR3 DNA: TGTGCCAGCAGCTTGAACAGGGGCAGTAACAATGAGCAGTTCTTC

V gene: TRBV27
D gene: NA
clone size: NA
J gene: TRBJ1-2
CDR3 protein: CASKIPGRYGYTF
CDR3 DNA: TGTGCCAGCAAGATACCGGGACGCTATGGCTACACCTTC

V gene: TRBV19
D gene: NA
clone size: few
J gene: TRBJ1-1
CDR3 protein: CASSSRTVLNTEAFF
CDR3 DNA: TGTGCCAGTAGTTCCAGGACGGTTTTGAACACTGAAGCTTTCTTT

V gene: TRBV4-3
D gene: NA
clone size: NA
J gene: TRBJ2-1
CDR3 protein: CASSRVSYNEQFF
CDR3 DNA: TGCGCCAGCAGCCGCGTTAGTTACAATGAGCAGTTCTTC

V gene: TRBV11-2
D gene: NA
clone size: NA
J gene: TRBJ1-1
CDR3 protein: CASSEDGENTEAFF
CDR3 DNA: TGTGCCAGCAGCGAGGACGGAGAGAACACTGAAGCTTTCTTT

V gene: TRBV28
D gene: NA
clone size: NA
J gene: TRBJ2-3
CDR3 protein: CASVGPYTQYF
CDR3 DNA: TGTGCCAGCGTGGGGCCCTATACGCAGTATTTT

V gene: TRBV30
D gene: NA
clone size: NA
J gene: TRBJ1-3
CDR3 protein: CAWTYDSGNTIYF
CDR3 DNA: TGTGCCTGGACTTACGACTCTGGAAACACCATATATTTT

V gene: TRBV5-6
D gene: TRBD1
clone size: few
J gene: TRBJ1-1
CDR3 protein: CASSRGGQGGTEAFF
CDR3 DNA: TGTGCCAGCAGCAGAGGGGGACAGGGGGGCACTGAAGCTTTCTTT

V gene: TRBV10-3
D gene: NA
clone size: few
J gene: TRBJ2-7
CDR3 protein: CATSTASYEQYF
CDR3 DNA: TGTGCCACCTCGACGGCGAGCTACGAGCAGTACTTC

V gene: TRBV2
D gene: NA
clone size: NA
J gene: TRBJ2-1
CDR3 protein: CASTQRGGLGYNEQFF
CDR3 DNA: TGTGCCAGCACCCAAAGGGGGGGACTGGGATACAATGAGCAGTTCTTC

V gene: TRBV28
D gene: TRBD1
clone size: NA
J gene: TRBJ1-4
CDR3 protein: CASNFGDRVGEKLFF
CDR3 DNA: TGTGCCAGCAATTTCGGGGACAGGGTAGGGGAAAAACTGTTTTTT

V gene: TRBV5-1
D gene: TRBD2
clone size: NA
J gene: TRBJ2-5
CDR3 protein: CASSLGLALETQYF
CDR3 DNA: TGCGCCAGCAGCCTGGGACTAGCCTTAGAGACCCAGTACTTC

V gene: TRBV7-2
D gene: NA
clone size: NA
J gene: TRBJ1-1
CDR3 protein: CASSAQGRTEAFF
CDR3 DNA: TGTGCCAGCAGCGCTCAAGGACGCACTGAAGCTTTCTTT

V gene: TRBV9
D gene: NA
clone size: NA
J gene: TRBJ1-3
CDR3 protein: CASSARENTIYF
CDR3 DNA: TGTGCCAGCAGCGCACGCGAAAACACCATATATTTT

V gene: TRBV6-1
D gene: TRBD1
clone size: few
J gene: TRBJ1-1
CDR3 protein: CASSGDRGYTEAFF
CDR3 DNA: TGTGCCAGCAGTGGAGACAGGGGGTACACTGAAGCTTTCTTT

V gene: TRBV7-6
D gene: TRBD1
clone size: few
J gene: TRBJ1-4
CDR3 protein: CASTAGGYGEKLFF
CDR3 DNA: TGTGCCAGCACCGCAGGGGGATATGGTGAAAAACTGTTTTTT

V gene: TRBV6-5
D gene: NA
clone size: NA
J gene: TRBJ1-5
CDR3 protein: CASSYRGFNQPQHF
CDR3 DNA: TGTGCCAGCAGTTACCGAGGATTCAATCAGCCCCAGCATTTT

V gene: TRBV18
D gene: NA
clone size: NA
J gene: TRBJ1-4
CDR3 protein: CASSGGEKLFF
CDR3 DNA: TGTGCCAGCTCCGGGGGTGAAAAACTGTTTTTT

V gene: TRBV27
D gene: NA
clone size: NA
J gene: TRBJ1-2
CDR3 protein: CASSLSPNYGYTF
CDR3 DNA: TGTGCCAGCAGTTTATCCCCTAACTATGGCTACACCTTC

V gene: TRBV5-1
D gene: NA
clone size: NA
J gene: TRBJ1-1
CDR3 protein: CASSLEGPGNTEAFF
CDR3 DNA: TGCGCCAGCAGCCTCGAGGGCCCTGGGAACACTGAAGCTTTCTTT

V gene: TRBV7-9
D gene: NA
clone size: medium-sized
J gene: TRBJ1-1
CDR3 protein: CASSLVLENTEAFF
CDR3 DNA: TGTGCCAGCAGCTTAGTTTTGGAGAACACTGAAGCTTTCTTT

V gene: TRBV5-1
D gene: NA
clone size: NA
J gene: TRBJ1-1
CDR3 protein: CASSGGGTNGPTEAFF
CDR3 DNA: TGCGCCAGCAGCGGAGGGGGGACAAACGGACCGACTGAAGCTTTCTTT

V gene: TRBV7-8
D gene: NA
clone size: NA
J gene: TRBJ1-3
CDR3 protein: CASSLVAGINTIYF
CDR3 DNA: TGTGCCAGCAGCTTAGTGGCAGGGATAAACACCATATATTTT

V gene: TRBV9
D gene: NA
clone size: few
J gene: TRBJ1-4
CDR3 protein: CASSVGGINEKLFF
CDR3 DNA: TGTGCCAGCAGCGTAGGGGGTATTAATGAAAAACTGTTTTTT

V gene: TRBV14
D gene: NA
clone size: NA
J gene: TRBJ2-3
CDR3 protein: CASSQGDSPTDTQYF
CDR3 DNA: TGTGCCAGCAGCCAAGGCGACTCACCCACAGATACGCAGTATTTT

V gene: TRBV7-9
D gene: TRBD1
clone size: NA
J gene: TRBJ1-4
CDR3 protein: CASSSPGQGAEKLFF
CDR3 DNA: TGTGCCAGCAGCTCGCCGGGACAGGGGGCAGAAAAACTGTTTTTT

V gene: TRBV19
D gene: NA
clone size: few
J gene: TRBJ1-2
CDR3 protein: CASSIMGGGYTF
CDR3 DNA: TGTGCCAGTAGTATAATGGGCGGGGGCTACACCTTC

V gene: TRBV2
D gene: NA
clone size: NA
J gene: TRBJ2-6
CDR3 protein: CASKGVVWGSGANVLTF
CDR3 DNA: TGTGCCAGCAAGGGGGTAGTGTGGGGCTCTGGGGCCAACGTCCTGACTTTC

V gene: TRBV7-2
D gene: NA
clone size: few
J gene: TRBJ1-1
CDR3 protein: CASSLGRVGILNTEAFF
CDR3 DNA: TGTGCCAGCAGCTTAGGACGAGTTGGGATCCTGAACACTGAAGCTTTCTTT

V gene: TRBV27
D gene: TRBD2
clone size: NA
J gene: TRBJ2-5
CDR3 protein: CASSPWGGGLETQYF
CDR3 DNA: TGTGCCAGCAGTCCATGGGGCGGGGGGCTGGAGACCCAGTACTTC

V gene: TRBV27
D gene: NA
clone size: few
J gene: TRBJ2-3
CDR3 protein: CASSSPPTQYF
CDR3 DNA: TGTGCCAGCAGTTCGCCCCCGACGCAGTATTTT

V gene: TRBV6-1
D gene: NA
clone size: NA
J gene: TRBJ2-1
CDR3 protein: CASSEVSLYNEQFF
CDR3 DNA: TGTGCCAGCAGTGAAGTAAGCCTCTACAATGAGCAGTTCTTC

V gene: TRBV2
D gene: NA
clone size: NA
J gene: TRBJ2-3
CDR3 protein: CASSDRTNTDTQYF
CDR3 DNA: TGTGCCAGCAGTGATAGGACTAATACAGATACGCAGTATTTT

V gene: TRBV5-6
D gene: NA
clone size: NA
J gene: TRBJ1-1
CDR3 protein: CASSLRRLNTEAFF
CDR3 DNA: TGTGCCAGCAGCTTGAGGAGGCTGAACACTGAAGCTTTCTTT

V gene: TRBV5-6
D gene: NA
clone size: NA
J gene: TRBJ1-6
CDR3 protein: CASNRGWGDNSPLHF
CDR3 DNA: TGTGCCAGCAACAGAGGTTGGGGTGATAATTCACCCCTCCACTTT

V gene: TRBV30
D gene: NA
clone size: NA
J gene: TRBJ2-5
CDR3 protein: CAWNPGERETQYF
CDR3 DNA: TGTGCCTGGAACCCAGGGGAACGAGAGACCCAGTACTTC

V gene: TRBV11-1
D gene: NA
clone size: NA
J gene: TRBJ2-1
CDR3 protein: CASSYPLGRSSYNEQFF
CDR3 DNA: TGTGCCAGCAGCTACCCGCTCGGCAGGAGCTCCTACAATGAGCAGTTCTTC

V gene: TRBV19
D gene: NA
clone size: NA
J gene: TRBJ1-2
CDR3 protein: CASSIALVAGVNGYTF
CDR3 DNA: TGTGCCAGTAGTATAGCCTTGGTGGCAGGGGTCAATGGCTACACCTTC

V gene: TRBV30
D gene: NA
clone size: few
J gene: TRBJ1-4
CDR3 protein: CAWSRGDEKLFF
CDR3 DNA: TGTGCCTGGAGTAGGGGGGATGAAAAACTGTTTTTT